This entry describes one T cell receptor (beta chain). Germline-derived CDR1 and CDR2 are SGHKS and YYEKEE (reference sequence). CDR3 length: 16 amino acids. TCRdb reprocessed the 5' RACE reads and stores each CDR3 protein as one record, lacking DNA. This sample's table has about 460,000 distinct CDR3 sequences. This sample is part of a study of T cells expressing NK-cell markers. The sequence was obtained from a woman aged 45-65 years in good health. Specimen: blood T cells: a sorted CD56 or NKG2C T cell subset, CD4+ or CD8+ T cells, or bulk PBMC T cells (not recorded which). The chain recombines TRBV5-5 with TRBJ2-1; TCRdb lists TRBD2, though no DNA is available to test this call. The chain's CDR3 is CASSLAPGLAGGEQFF.